The next 24 T cell receptor beta chains were all read from a single sample in a study of spatial heterogeneity in lung cancer (dated by TCRdb to between 2019 and 2020). This sample's time point label indicates: blood at routine non-recurrence follow-up after resection. The library came from 5' RACE. TCRdb shows the sequencer as NextSeq 500. In-frame beta chains were kept once TCRdb had trimmed the public reads at Q25 with fastp and called clones with MiXCR. Each CDR3 protein appears once, grouped with its most common genes and DNA. For this sample the table gives about 43,000 distinct CDR3 sequences, of which 20% to 25% were detected only once. Jointly, the top ten make up 6.5% to 9% of the sample. Sequences were derived from PBMCs, sampled at follow-up. These receptors originate from a female donor with early-stage non-small cell lung cancer.

This clonotype was seen only a few times. The chain recombines TRBV7-9 with TRBJ1-5; D uncertain. Germline lookup yields CDR1 SEHNR and CDR2 FQNEAQ (reference sequence). This CDR3 comprises 12 residues. Trimming removed 1 base from V and 9 bases from J, with 7 bases in between. Written as DNA, the CDR3 is TGTGCCAGCAGCTTAGGATCAGGGCCCCAGCATTTT. This gives the protein CASSLGSGPQHF.

For this clonotype: Its ends do not fully match the called genes, so a read error is possible. The genes are TRBV7-7 and TRBJ2-3; TRBD2 is a possible D gene (6 bases). The CDR3 sequence is 14 residues long. Germline V gene lookup returns CDR1 SSHAT and CDR2 FNYEAQ (reference sequence). The CDR3 is CASSLAAEADTQYF. The CDR3 nucleotides read TGTGCTAGCAGCTTAGCGGCTGAAGCGGATACGCAGTATTTT.

The chain has TRBV10-3 and TRBJ1-2; D call uncertain. The CDR3 runs 13 residues. Trimming shortened V by 4 bases and J by 3 bases, and 9 bases separated the two germline ends. CDR1 is ENHRY and CDR2 is SYGVKD in the germline V gene. The CDR3 DNA reads as TGTGCCATCAGTGGCAGAACGGACTATGGCTACACCTTC. It encodes CAISGRTDYGYTF.

This clonotype was observed many times. V usage is TRBV12-3 or TRBV12-4 and J usage is TRBJ1-3; D possibly corresponds to TRBD1 (5 bases). The CDR3 consists of 15 residues. Trimming cost V 3 bases and J 0 bases, with 9 bases left between them. Here the CDR3 DNA reads TGTGCCAGCAGTTTCGGAGGGGTCTCTGGAAACACCATATATTTT. This codes for CASSFGGVSGNTIYF.

This clonotype was found a few times. This chain links TRBV7-3 with TRBJ2-3; 10 bases fit TRBD2. The length of the CDR3 is 17 residues. After removal of 4 bases from V and 0 bases from J, the junction contained 7 bases not matched to a gene. Germline V CDR1 and CDR2: SGHTA, FQGTGA. The CDR3 sequence: CASSYSGGLSSTDTQYF. The CDR3, as DNA: TGTGCCAGCAGCTATAGCGGGGGGCTATCTAGCACAGATACGCAGTATTTT.

The rearrangement uses TRBV19 and TRBJ2-1, with 10 bases matching TRBD2. This CDR3 is built from 20 residues. Unmatched junction bases numbered 14, after V lost 3 bases and J lost 0 bases. Germline V CDR1 and CDR2: LNHDA, SQIVND (reference sequence). CDR3 bases: TGTGCCAGTAGTATGGTAGCGGGAGGATTTTTTACTTACTCCTACAATGAGCAGTTCTTC. Translating gives CASSMVAGGFFTYSYNEQFF. The complete variable domain, with remaining parts taken from reference TRBV19 and TRBJ2-1, reads DGGITQSPKYLFRKEGQNVTLSCEQNLNHDAMYWYRQDPGQGLRLIYYSQIVNDFQKGDIAEGYSVSREKKESFPLTVTSAQKNPTAFYLCASSMVAGGFFTYSYNEQFFGPGTRLTVL.

V and J are TRBV5-1 and TRBJ2-2, with TRBD2 as a possible D gene (6 bases). CDR3 size: 15 residues. V was cut by 4 bases and J by 0 bases, with 10 bases left in between. Germline lookup yields CDR1 SGHRS and CDR2 YFSETQ. This chain's CDR3 is CASSGRETNTGELFF. The CDR3 nucleotides are TGCGCCAGCAGCGGACGGGAGACGAACACCGGGGAGCTGTTTTTT.

The genes are TRBV18 and TRBJ1-2; D remains unclear. Germline lookup yields CDR1 KGHSH and CDR2 LQKENI. The CDR3 consists of 13 residues. Trimming left V 3 bases short and J 8 bases short, with 13 bases between. The CDR3 region is CASSPSGPRGYTF. For the CDR3, the DNA is TGTGCCAGCTCACCTTCGGGTCCGAGGGGCTACACCTTC.

This clonotype was observed at least ten times. This chain connects TRBV5-6 to TRBJ1-2, with D tentatively TRBD1 (5 bases). Trimming removed 2 bases at V and 10 bases at J, with 12 bases between. There are 12 residues in the CDR3. The germline V gene has CDR1 SGHDT and CDR2 YYEEEE. The chain's CDR3 is CASSFLTELYTF. CDR3 DNA sequence: TGTGCCAGCAGCTTCTTGACAGAGCTCTACACCTTC.

This chain's CDR3 is CASSHPGPDTEAFF. In nucleotides, the CDR3 is TGTGCCAGCAGCCATCCCGGGCCCGACACTGAAGCTTTCTTT. The chain couples TRBV4-2 to TRBJ1-1; D is unclear. The germline gives CDR1 LGHNA, CDR2 YNFKEQ. This CDR3 has 14 residues. V gave up 3 bases and J gave up 3 bases, with 11 bases separating them.

This clonotype was seen only a few times. The genes are TRBV7-9 and TRBJ2-2; D uncertain. Trimming pared 1 base from V and 6 bases from J, leaving 3 bases between. The CDR3 runs to 12 residues. Germline V gives CDR1 SEHNR, CDR2 FQNEAQ (reference sequence). CDR3 DNA: TGTGCCAGCAGCTTAGATGCCGGGGAGCTGTTTTTT. Translated: CASSLDAGELFF.

Ten or more counts support this clonotype. CDR3 sequence reads: CASSIQDPLREQFF. CDR3 nucleotides: TGTGCCAGTAGTATACAGGACCCCCTAAGAGAGCAGTTCTTC. V usage is TRBV19 and J usage is TRBJ2-1; D is unclear. The V end was cut by 2 bases, the J end by 10 bases, with 15 bases between. From germline, CDR1 is LNHDA and CDR2 SQIVND (reference sequence). This CDR3 spans 14 amino acids.

Only a few counts were recorded for this clonotype. J is TRBJ1-4 and V is TRBV20-1; D not certain. V lost 0 bases and J lost 8, with 16 bases in between. The length of the CDR3 is 15 residues. CDR1 DFQATT and CDR2 SNEGSKA come from the germline V gene (reference sequence). The CDR3 spells CSARDHRGGNEKLFF. The CDR3 region has the DNA TGCAGTGCTAGAGACCACCGAGGAGGGAACGAAAAACTGTTTTTT.

V is TRBV9 and J is TRBJ1-1, with D perhaps matching TRBD1 (6 bases). CDR1 and CDR2 (germline): SGDLS, YYNGEE. The length of the CDR3 is 12 residues. CDR3 in amino acids: CVIRGRNTEAFF. In nucleotides, the CDR3 is TGTGTTATAAGGGGGAGGAACACTGAAGCTTTCTTT.

Many counts were recorded for this clonotype. The CDR3 DNA reads as TGCGCCAGCAGCTTGGTTGGGGGCGAGTGGCAGCCCCAGCATTTT. The encoded protein is CASSLVGGEWQPQHF. V is TRBV5-1 and J is TRBJ1-5, with D possibly being TRBD1 (6 bases). V lost 0 bases and J 7 bases, leaving 14 bases between the germline ends. There are 15 residues in the CDR3. CDR1 is SGHRS, CDR2 YFSETQ, per germline.

This chain links TRBV19 with TRBJ1-2, with 8 bases matching TRBD1. The CDR3 consists of 13 residues. CDR1 and CDR2 (germline): LNHDA, SQIVND (reference sequence). Trimming took 3 bases from V and 4 from J; bases not matched to a gene: 1. The CDR3 loop is CASSIGTGYGYTF. For the CDR3, the DNA is TGTGCCAGTAGTATCGGGACAGGCTATGGCTACACCTTC. The whole variable domain, remainder taken from reference TRBV19 and TRBJ1-2, is DGGITQSPKYLFRKEGQNVTLSCEQNLNHDAMYWYRQDPGQGLRLIYYSQIVNDFQKGDIAEGYSVSREKKESFPLTVTSAQKNPTAFYLCASSIGTGYGYTFGSGTRLTVV.

This chain links TRBV5-5 with TRBJ1-5, with a possible D match to TRBD1 (5 bases). This CDR3 has 13 residues. Looked up from germline, CDR1 is SGHKS and CDR2 is YYEKEE (reference sequence). V dropped 4 bases and J dropped 6 bases, with 11 bases sitting between them. The chain's CDR3 is CASSGRDGQPQHF. The CDR3 coding sequence is TGTGCCAGCAGCGGCCGGGACGGTCAGCCCCAGCATTTT. The variable domain in full, completed from reference TRBV5-5 and TRBJ1-5, reads DAGVTQSPTHLIKTRGQQVTLRCSPISGHKSVSWYQQVLGQGPQFIFQYYEKEERGRGNFPDRFSARQFPNYSSELNVNALLLGDSALYLCASSGRDGQPQHFGDGTRLSIL.

This chain uses TRBV6-1 with TRBJ1-5, with D hard to call. The CDR3 extends over 16 amino acids. Germline CDR1 reads MNHNS; CDR2 reads SASEGT. V shed 1 base and J shed 1 base, with 11 bases lying between them. The CDR3 reads CASSEGGVISNQPQHF. CDR3 in DNA: TGTGCCAGCAGTGAAGGCGGTGTGATAAGCAATCAGCCCCAGCATTTT.

This clonotype was counted at least ten times. This rearrangement joins TRBV18 to TRBJ1-2; the D is unclear. V lost 6 bases, J lost 2 bases, and 10 bases lay in between. Germline V gene sequence: CDR1 KGHSH, CDR2 LQKENI. This CDR3 has 13 residues. The CDR3 nucleotides read TGTGCCAGCTCCCCGGGAGTCAACTATGGCTACACCTTC. Protein product: CASSPGVNYGYTF.

Notes on this clonotype: A much larger clonotype is one base distant, so this may be a read error. The chain joins TRBV9 to TRBJ2-1; D remains unclear. The germline V gene has CDR1 SGDLS and CDR2 YYNGEE. The CDR3 runs 11 residues. Trimming removed 6 bases from V and 10 bases from J, with 11 bases in between. The CDR3 is CASKGAWEQFF. The CDR3 DNA is TGTGCCAGCAAAGGTGCATGGGAGCAGTTCTTC. The whole variable domain, remainder taken from reference TRBV9 and TRBJ2-1, is DSGVTQTPKHLITATGQRVTLRCSPRSGDLSVYWYQQSLDQGLQFLIQYYNGEERAKGNILERFSAQQFPDLHSELNLSSLELGDSALYFCASKGAWEQFFGPGTRLTVL.

The gene calls are TRBV3-1 and TRBJ2-2, with D possibly matching TRBD2 (6 bases). The CDR3 covers 14 residues. Germline assignment: CDR1 LGHDT and CDR2 YNNKEL (reference sequence). Trimming shortened V by 1 base and J by 7 bases, and 10 bases separated the two germline ends. This chain's CDR3 is CASSQGGVHGELFF. The CDR3 coding sequence is TGTGCCAGCAGCCAAGGCGGGGTGCACGGGGAGCTGTTTTTT.

This clonotype was detected only a few times. The chain is built from TRBV29-1 and TRBJ2-5; D possibly corresponds to TRBD1 (6 bases). This CDR3 comprises 14 residues. V was shortened by 8 bases and J by 0 bases, with 16 bases between the two germline ends. Germline assignment: CDR1 SQVTM and CDR2 ANQGSEA. CDR3 sequence (DNA): TGCAGCTACTTCTCGACAGGCAACCAAGAGACCCAGTACTTC. Translating gives CSYFSTGNQETQYF. The full variable domain, completed using reference TRBV29-1 and TRBJ2-5, is SAVISQKPSRDICQRGTSLTIQCQVDSQVTMMFWYRQQPGQSLTLIATANQGSEATYESGFVIDKFPISRPNLTFSTLTVSNMSPEDSSIYLCSYFSTGNQETQYFGPGTRLLVL.

This clonotype has only a few counts. This chain joins TRBV14 and TRBJ1-1; a possible D gene is TRBD1 (6 bases). CDR1 and CDR2 (germline): SGHDN, FVKESK. Trimming cost V 3 bases and J 5 bases, with 13 bases left between them. The CDR3 length is 14 residues. The CDR3 protein is CASSQSRGGTEAFF. For the CDR3, the DNA is TGTGCCAGCAGCCAGAGCAGGGGAGGGACTGAAGCTTTCTTT.

V and J are TRBV24-1 and TRBJ2-1, with D perhaps matching TRBD2 (6 bases). The ends were cut back, 6 bases at V and 6 bases at J, with 14 bases in the middle. Germline V lookup: CDR1 KGHDR, CDR2 SFDVKD. The CDR3 contains 14 residues. The CDR3 DNA is TGTGCCACCAGTTCCGGAGGAGGGTTCAATGAGCAGTTCTTC. It encodes CATSSGGGFNEQFF.